This TCR beta chain was profiled in a study of blood T cell repertoires in COVID-19. Study-level information: Both acute and convalescent COVID-19 samples were obtained from the United States, Italy and Spain. PBMCs, B-cell-depleted T cells, or T cells provided the cDNA or gDNA that made up the material.

The Seattle patients joined while their infection was active and were tracked longitudinally afterward. In the original analysis: Counts of nucleated cells, estimated from reference gene primer amplification, were obtained. Libraries were prepared by immunoSEQ multiplex PCR; TCRdb keeps only in-frame clonotypes and omits some of them. V, J and clone size are those of that table, while D and trimming were read from the DNA. The sample carries approximately 170,000 clones, roughly 88% recorded once. This CDR3 is 15 amino acids long. Trimming took 3 bases from V and 4 from J; bases not matched to a gene: 7. Germline CDR1 SGHKS, CDR2 YYEKEE (reference sequence).

This sequence originates from a man aged 80 or over with COVID-19, enrolled during active disease. The sequencing input was peripheral blood. The rearrangement uses TRBV5-5 and TRBJ1-1; 9 positions agree with TRBD1. As DNA, the CDR3 is TGTGCCAGCAGCTGGGGGGACAGGGTGAGCACTGAAGCTTTCTTT. Protein: CASSWGDRVSTEAFF.